The rows below give T cell receptor beta chains drawn from one sample of a study of graft-versus-host responses after intestinal transplantation. Sequencing was performed with immunoSEQ multiplex PCR; in TCRdb, only in-frame clones are kept and a portion is missing. The sample has about 57,000 clones; about 90% are singletons. The sample here was PBMCs, taken 26 days after transplant. These receptors came from a human patient who received an intestinal transplant, so some T cells may come from the graft donor. Each CDR3 is given with its conserved first and last residue.

j_call,v_call,cdr3_aa
TRBJ1-1,TRBV29-1,CSVEVVAEGTEAFF
TRBJ2-3,TRBV7-2,CASSLSLGQTKVNTQYF
TRBJ2-5,TRBV2,CASSRGLAGGETQYF
TRBJ2-7,TRBV28,CASSLKGRGLSYEQYF
TRBJ1-3,TRBV2,CASRTENTGSANTIYF
TRBJ2-2,TRBV2,CASSGQRGMGGELFF
TRBJ1-2,TRBV29-1,CSVVGGTNYGYTF
TRBJ2-6,TRBV6-4,CASSDSTGGDGANVLTF
TRBJ2-7,TRBV19,CASGTGGQNEQYF
TRBJ2-6,TRBV15,CATSTDSTSGANVLTF
TRBJ1-2,TRBV14,CASSRGFYGYTF
TRBJ2-5,TRBV29-1,CSVETGTQYF
TRBJ2-1,TRBV29-1,CSVEDPHYNEQFF
TRBJ1-5,TRBV27,CASSLSGANQPQHF
TRBJ1-2,TRBV30,CAWSFGQGADGYTF
TRBJ2-1,TRBV28,CASREMSGSVYNEQFF
TRBJ2-1,TRBV28,CASSLPGPGDPREYNEQFF
TRBJ2-3,TRBV19,CASSPGQLADTQYF
TRBJ2-1,TRBV9,CASSARPANYHNEQFF
TRBJ2-6,TRBV27,CASSWPGANVLTF
TRBJ2-2,TRBV28,CASSPVSPGELFF
TRBJ2-4,TRBV28,CASSLNNKNIQYF
TRBJ2-7,TRBV11-2,CASSYSVESSYEQYF
TRBJ1-2,TRBV13,CASSSQKPTDGYTF
TRBJ2-3,TRBV11-2,CASSLEENLAGGLRLDTQYF
TRBJ2-5,TRBV7-7,CASSSRGAGETQYF
TRBJ1-2,TRBV12-2,CASRTMGAGNHFGYTF
TRBJ2-7,TRBV15,CATSRDRPYEQYF
TRBJ2-1,TRBV11-3,CASSIGPGGYEQFF
TRBJ2-7,TRBV27,CASSLKGTSGSYEQYF
TRBJ2-1,TRBV11-2,CASSSTSGTGDEQFF
TRBJ2-5,TRBV6-6,CASSGGGETQYF